This record concerns one T cell receptor (beta chain) sequence. Its antigen is currently unknown. The sample originates from a study of glioma-infiltrating T cells after dendritic cell vaccination. The overall study: Pretreatment tumor was residual fresh-frozen tissue from the lysate-preparation resection. Notes on the study in general: Complete blood and tumor specimen sets were limited to few patients. Estimated pretreatment TIL content predicted outcome after dendritic cell vaccination.

Patients had residual fresh-frozen tumor tissue and more than two years of survival data. Libraries were prepared by immunoSEQ multiplex PCR; TCRdb keeps only in-frame clonotypes and omits some of them. This sample carries 950 to 1,500 clones, more than 80% of them seen once, and the ten largest clones take 6.5% to 7%. J was trimmed by 1 base and V by 1 base; bases with no gene match: 5. CDR1 and CDR2 (germline): SGHTA, FQGNSA. The CDR3 has 17 amino acids. This chain connects TRBV7-2 to TRBJ2-2; TRBD1 aligns across 8 bases. The sequence was obtained from a human donor with glioblastoma. Here the sequenced sample was tumor tissue, taken before dendritic cell vaccination. The CDR3 DNA follows: TGTGCCAGCAGCTTAGAGGACGGACAGGGGAACACCGGGGAGCTGTTTTTT. The encoded protein is CASSLEDGQGNTGELFF.